The 16 T cell receptor beta chains below come from one sample, sequenced in a study of Ad26.COV2.S vaccination and SARS-CoV-2 variants. Produced via immunoSEQ multiplex PCR; TCRdb's table is partial and in-frame only. Of about 420,000 clones in the sample, roughly 90% are singletons; the top ten hold approximately 4%. As for treatment: 15 to 20 received Ad26.COV2.S at low or high dose, single or two shots; five or six received placebo; per-sample allocation not given. Collection of the samples took place on day 63 after the first injection of vaccine or placebo. Here the sequenced sample was peripheral blood, taken in a trial of Ad26.COV2.S vaccine versus placebo. The receptors shown here come from a person aged 18-60 years who received the Ad26.COV2.S COVID-19 vaccine or a placebo.

This chain connects TRBV6-5 to TRBJ1-2; no firm D call. CDR3 length: 14 amino acids. V dropped 0 bases and J dropped 4 bases, with 9 bases sitting between them. Germline assignment: CDR1 MNHEY and CDR2 SVGAGI. The CDR3 region has the DNA TGTGCCAGCAGTTACTCCCACAGTATCTATGGCTACACCTTC. Amino acid sequence: CASSYSHSIYGYTF.

V is TRBV5-8 and J is TRBJ1-5, with D maybe TRBD1 (5 bases). Trimming shortened V by 2 bases and J by 5 bases, and 8 bases separated the two germline ends. This CDR3 has 13 amino acids. Germline V gives CDR1 SGHTS, CDR2 YDEGEE. For the CDR3, the DNA is TGTGCCAGCAGCTTACTACAGGATCAGCCCCAGCATTTT. This translates into CASSLLQDQPQHF. Together with reference TRBV5-8 and TRBJ1-5, the CDR3 gives the full variable domain: EAGVTQSPTHLIKTRGQQATLRCSPISGHTSVYWYQQALGLGLQFLLWYDEGEERNRGNFPPRFSGRQFPNYSSELNVNALELEDSALYLCASSLLQDQPQHFGDGTRLSIL.

The chain uses TRBV4-1 and TRBJ1-3; weak D call: TRBD1 (5 bases). The CDR3 has 15 residues. Trimming left V 0 bases short and J 4 bases short, with 10 bases between. CDR1 is MGHRA, CDR2 YSYEKL, per germline. CDR3 nucleotide sequence: TGCGCCAGCAGCCAAGACAGGGAATCGGGAAACACCATATATTTT. It codes for CASSQDRESGNTIYF.

The V gene is TRBV19, the J gene TRBJ2-1; D is possibly TRBD1 (5 bases). CDR1 is LNHDA, CDR2 SQIVND, per germline (reference sequence). V lost 5 bases and J 7 bases, leaving 15 bases between the germline ends. This CDR3 comprises 14 residues. The CDR3 coding sequence is TGTGCCAGTAGTCCCAGGGTCCTCTGGAATGAGCAGTTCTTC. It codes for CASSPRVLWNEQFF.

The rearrangement uses TRBV12-2 and TRBJ2-7; the table's D call TRBD1 went unverified against the DNA. TRBV12-2 is a pseudogene. The CDR3 length is 18 residues. The CDR3 here is CASRLEGLDRGDFYEQYF. The CDR3, as DNA: TGTGCAAGTCGCTTAGAGGGTTTAGACAGGGGAGATTTCTACGAGCAGTACTTC.

The chain combines TRBV2 with TRBJ2-5; TRBD2 is a possible D gene (6 bases). The ends were cut back, 8 bases at V and 1 base at J, with 14 bases in the middle. The CDR3 loop spans 14 amino acids. The germline gives CDR1 SNHLY, CDR2 FYNNEI. The CDR3 protein is CASEEWRGQETQYF. DNA for the CDR3: TGTGCCAGCGAAGAGTGGCGGGGCCAAGAGACCCAGTACTTC.

The rearrangement joins TRBV7-3 to TRBJ2-3, with 11 bases identical to TRBD1. The CDR3 spans 16 residues. Unmatched junction bases numbered 8, after V lost 5 bases and J lost 4 bases. Germline CDR1 and CDR2: SGHTA and FQGTGA. The DNA of the CDR3 is TGTGCCAGCAGCGCGAACCGGGACAGGGGGTCAGATACGCAGTATTTT. Protein: CASSANRDRGSDTQYF.

A single count supports this clone. V usage is TRBV10-3 and J usage is TRBJ2-3, with a possible D match to TRBD1 (8 bases). V dropped 0 bases and J dropped 4 bases, with 17 bases sitting between them. The length of the CDR3 is 17 residues. CDR1 is ENHRY and CDR2 is SYGVKD in the germline V gene. CDR3 region: CAISESQDRGGSDTQYF. DNA of the CDR3: TGTGCCATCAGTGAGTCCCAAGACAGGGGAGGGTCAGATACGCAGTATTTT.

The table lists this clone with a count of one. Other nucleotide sequences in the sample specify the same CDR3. In nucleotides, the CDR3 is TGTGCCAGCAGCCTAACGGGAGGTACTGAAGCTTTCTTT. Its translation: CASSLTGGTEAFF. This chain joins TRBV14 and TRBJ1-1; D remains ambiguous. Trimming removed 4 bases from V and 5 bases from J, with 11 bases in between. The germline V gene encodes CDR1 SGHDN and CDR2 FVKESK. The CDR3 consists of 13 residues.

The chain joins TRBV20-1 to TRBJ1-5, with TRBD1 matching over 8 bases. CDR3 size: 17 residues. J was trimmed by 1 base and V by 3 bases; bases with no gene match: 11. Looked up from germline, CDR1 is DFQATT and CDR2 is SNEGSKA (reference sequence). CDR3 sequence (DNA): TGCAGTGCTAGTGGCGTCACACAGGGGGTGAGCAATCAGCCCCAGCATTTT. Its translation: CSASGVTQGVSNQPQHF.

This rearrangement joins TRBV28 to TRBJ1-6; tentative D call: TRBD1 (6 bases). Germline lookup yields CDR1 MDHEN and CDR2 SYDVKM. V lost 5 bases and J 10 bases, leaving 15 bases between the germline ends. This CDR3 is built from 14 residues. In DNA, the CDR3 is TGTGCCAGCAGTGTAAACAGGGTGCAATCACCCCTCCACTTT. Encoded protein: CASSVNRVQSPLHF. The full variable domain, completed using reference TRBV28 and TRBJ1-6, is DVKVTQSSRYLVKRTGEKVFLECVQDMDHENMFWYRQDPGLGLRLIYFSYDVKMKEKGDIPEGYSVSREKKERFSLILESASTNQTSMYLCASSVNRVQSPLHFGNGTRLTVT.

V and J are TRBV19 and TRBJ2-7; D remains unclear. The V end was cut by 5 bases, the J end by 1 base, with 12 bases between. This CDR3 is built from 14 residues. Germline CDR1 reads LNHDA; CDR2 reads SQIVND (reference sequence). The CDR3 bases are TGTGCCAGTAGTCCTCGTCGGTTTTCCTACGAGCAGTACTTC. This translates into CASSPRRFSYEQYF.

This sequence joins TRBV19 and TRBJ1-5; 7 bases align to TRBD1. Losses at the gene ends were 5 bases for V and 3 bases for J; bases not matched to a gene: 7. Looked up from germline, CDR1 is LNHDA and CDR2 is SQIVND (reference sequence). This CDR3 spans 15 amino acids. In DNA form, the CDR3 reads TGTGCCAGTAGTGTCGGGACAGTATTCAATCAGCCCCAGCATTTT. This sequence encodes CASSVGTVFNQPQHF.

J is TRBJ2-3 and V is TRBV7-9; no definite D call. From germline, CDR1 is SEHNR and CDR2 FQNEAQ (reference sequence). Trimming stripped 4 bases from V and 6 bases from J, with 11 bases between. The CDR3 totals 13 residues. CDR3 protein: CASSSRPGDTQYF. CDR3 coding DNA: TGTGCCAGCAGCTCCCGCCCCGGTGATACGCAGTATTTT.

V gene TRBV11-2 combines with J gene TRBJ2-7, with TRBD2 matching 7 bases. This CDR3 is built from 11 residues. The V segment lost 5 bases and the J segment 6 bases; nucleotides outside the gene matches: 1. Germline loops: CDR1 SGHAT, CDR2 FQNNGV. The DNA for the CDR3 is TGTGCCAGCAGCCGCGGGAGCGAGCAGTACTTC. Translation: CASSRGSEQYF.

The chain uses TRBV5-6 and TRBJ2-7; 8 nucleotides align to TRBD2. The CDR3 covers 14 residues. CDR1 is SGHDT and CDR2 is YYEEEE in the germline V gene. V trimming: 3 bases; J trimming: 2 bases; junction bases outside the gene matches: 4. The CDR3 region is CASSSGAGAYEQYF. The CDR3 DNA sequence: TGTGCCAGCAGCTCAGGAGCGGGGGCCTACGAGCAGTACTTC.